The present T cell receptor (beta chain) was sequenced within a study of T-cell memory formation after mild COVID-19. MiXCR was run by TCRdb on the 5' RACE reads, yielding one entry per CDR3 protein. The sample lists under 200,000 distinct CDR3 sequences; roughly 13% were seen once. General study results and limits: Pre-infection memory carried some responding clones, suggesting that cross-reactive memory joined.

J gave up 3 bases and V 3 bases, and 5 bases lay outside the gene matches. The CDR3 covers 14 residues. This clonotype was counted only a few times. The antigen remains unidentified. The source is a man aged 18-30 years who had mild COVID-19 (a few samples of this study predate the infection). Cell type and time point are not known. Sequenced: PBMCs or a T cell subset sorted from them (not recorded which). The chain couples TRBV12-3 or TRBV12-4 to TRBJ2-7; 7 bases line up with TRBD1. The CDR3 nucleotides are TGTGCCAGCAGTTTCGGGGACAGACACTACGAGCAGTACTTC. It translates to CASSFGDRHYEQYF.